These 19 T cell receptor beta chains came from one sample sequenced in a study of T cells in Graves' hyperthyroidism and ophthalmopathy. Regions amplified from RNA transcripts were the TCR beta CDR3 regions. The primer set for the first-round RT-PCR of the TCR CDR3 was HTBI. TCRdb fed the multiplex PCR reads into MiXCR, producing one record per CDR3 protein. Of a few hundred thousand distinct CDR3 sequences listed, 15% to 17% are singletons. The sequenced material came from blood. These receptors came from a woman aged 25 to 39 with Graves' hyperthyroidism.

At least ten counts were recorded for this clonotype. V gene TRBV7-9 combines with J gene TRBJ2-3, with D unresolved. The CDR3 totals 14 residues. Trimming pared 3 bases from V and 0 bases from J, leaving 7 bases between. CDR1 and CDR2 (germline): SEHNR, FQNEAQ (reference sequence). CDR3 coding DNA: TGTGCCAGCAGCTTCTCTTCCAGCACAGATACGCAGTATTTT. It codes for CASSFSSSTDTQYF.

The V and J genes are TRBV27 and TRBJ1-6; a weak D match, TRBD1 (5 bases). Germline assignment: CDR1 MNHEY and CDR2 SMNVEV (reference sequence). With 8 bases removed from V and 14 bases from J, the gap between germline ends came to 16 bases. The CDR3 runs to 12 residues. DNA of the CDR3: TGTGCCAGCGGGATCCAGGGCATGGCCCTCCACTTT. Its protein product is CASGIQGMALHF.

The chain employs TRBV29-1 and TRBJ2-5; 10 bases line up with TRBD1. Looked up from germline, CDR1 is SQVTM and CDR2 is ANQGSEA. Losses at the gene ends were 3 bases for V and 4 bases for J; bases not matched to a gene: 8. The CDR3 is 15 amino acids. The CDR3 is CSVEPLDRGRETQYF. In DNA form, the CDR3 reads TGCAGCGTTGAGCCCCTCGACAGGGGGCGAGAGACCCAGTACTTC.

CDR3 DNA sequence: TGTGCCAGCAGTTACTCCCGGGACAGGTCCTACGAGCAGTACTTC. Protein product: CASSYSRDRSYEQYF. The chain recombines TRBV6-5 with TRBJ2-7, with 8 positions matching TRBD1. The V gene end was trimmed by 0 bases and the J gene end by 1 base; junction bases not matched to a gene: 2. This CDR3 has 15 amino acids. Germline CDR1 and CDR2: MNHEY and SVGAGI.

As concerns this clonotype: Possible read error: a much larger clone is one base away. The V call is TRBV5-5, the J call TRBJ2-1; tentatively, D is TRBD1 (5 bases). V was clipped by 0 bases and J by 7 bases, with 11 bases between them. From germline, CDR1 is SGHKS and CDR2 YYEKEE (reference sequence). The CDR3 spans 14 residues. CDR3 sequence: CASSLVSRGNEQFF. The CDR3 DNA reads TGTGCCAGCAGCTTGGTGTCTAGGGGTAATGAGCAGTTCTTC.

This clonotype was detected many times. The V gene is TRBV7-2, the J gene TRBJ2-1; no firm D call. From germline, CDR1 is SGHTA and CDR2 FQGNSA. The CDR3 has 15 residues. Trimming took 2 bases from V and 5 from J, leaving 13 bases between them. The CDR3 reads CASSLWALRDNEQFF. The CDR3 nucleotides are TGTGCCAGCAGCTTATGGGCCCTACGGGACAATGAGCAGTTCTTC.

In this sample, this clonotype turned up many times. The chain links TRBV20-1 to TRBJ1-1; TRBD1 agrees at 7 bases. Germline V gene sequence: CDR1 DFQATT, CDR2 SNEGSKA (reference sequence). Unmatched junction bases numbered 12, after V lost 4 bases and J lost 1 base. CDR3 size: 16 residues. This CDR3 is CSAKQNRGLGNTEAFF. In nucleotides, the CDR3 is TGCAGTGCTAAGCAAAACAGGGGATTAGGGAACACTGAAGCTTTCTTT.

This clonotype was counted at least ten times. The chain couples TRBV27 to TRBJ1-2, with TRBD1 as a possible D gene (6 bases). Germline V lookup: CDR1 MNHEY, CDR2 SMNVEV (reference sequence). V was clipped by 4 bases and J by 4 bases, with 13 bases between them. CDR3 length: 14 amino acids. CDR3: CASSSYGGGYGYTF. CDR3 nucleotide sequence: TGTGCCAGCAGTTCATATGGAGGGGGCTATGGCTACACCTTC.

For this clonotype: Since a much larger clone is just one base distant, this may be a read error. The chain has TRBV12-3 or TRBV12-4 and TRBJ2-2; 10 bases line up with TRBD2. This CDR3 contains 15 residues. For the CDR3, the DNA is TGTGCCAGCAGTTTACTAGCGGGAGTCACCGGGGAGCTGTGTTTT. Amino acid sequence: CASSLLAGVTGELCF.

This clonotype was found many times. The chain has TRBV20-1 and TRBJ2-7, with TRBD1 as a possible D gene (6 bases). Per the germline V gene, CDR1 is DFQATT and CDR2 is SNEGSKA (reference sequence). V dropped 0 bases and J dropped 0 bases, with 9 bases sitting between them. The CDR3 has 14 amino acids. CDR3 bases: TGCAGTGCTAGAGACGAGGGGGTCTCCTACGAGCAGTACTTC. It is translated as CSARDEGVSYEQYF.

This clonotype has at least ten counts. V and J are TRBV12-3 or TRBV12-4 and TRBJ1-5; tentatively, D is TRBD1 (5 bases). Trimming shortened V by 3 bases and J by 7 bases, and 7 bases separated the two germline ends. The CDR3 loop spans 12 amino acids. The CDR3: CASSFEGQPQHF. The CDR3 region has the DNA TGTGCCAGCAGTTTCGAGGGGCAGCCCCAGCATTTT.

This clonotype was found many times. The V gene is TRBV5-1, the J gene TRBJ1-2, with D perhaps TRBD1 (5 bases). The germline V and J ends were trimmed by 4 bases and 6 bases, with 19 bases remaining between them. The CDR3 is 15 amino acids. The germline V gene has CDR1 SGHRS and CDR2 YFSETQ. The CDR3, as DNA: TGCGCCAGCAGCCCCCAAGGAAGAGGGACTCATGGCTACACCTTC. This gives the protein CASSPQGRGTHGYTF.

This clonotype came up once. The V and J genes are TRBV7-2 and TRBJ2-1, with 12 bases lining up with TRBD2. CDR3 size: 14 residues. The ends lost 8 bases at V and 5 bases at J; junction bases unmatched: 4. Germline-derived CDR1 and CDR2 are SGHTA and FQGNSA. CDR3 sequence (DNA): TGTGCCAGCCAACTAGCGGGAGGAAACAATGAGCAGTTCTTC. Its translation: CASQLAGGNNEQFF.

Many counts were recorded for this clonotype. The chain is built from TRBV7-2 and TRBJ2-3; D not resolved. The CDR3 runs to 15 residues. Trimming pared 0 bases from V and 5 bases from J, leaving 12 bases between. Germline lookup yields CDR1 SGHTA and CDR2 FQGNSA. CDR3 sequence reads: CASSLARLAGDTQYF. The CDR3 nucleotides are TGTGCCAGCAGCTTAGCGCGGTTGGCAGGAGATACGCAGTATTTT.

This clonotype showed up many times. The genes are TRBV20-1 and TRBJ2-1; tentative D call: TRBD1 (6 bases). CDR1 is DFQATT and CDR2 is SNEGSKA in the germline V gene (reference sequence). V lost 1 base, J lost 6 bases, and 13 bases lay in between. The CDR3 is made up of 14 amino acids. As DNA, the CDR3 is TGCAGTGCTAGAGTCAGGGGTGGGTCCAATGAGCAGTTCTTC. Protein sequence: CSARVRGGSNEQFF.

The rearrangement uses TRBV27 and TRBJ2-7, with TRBD1 matching 8 bases. V dropped 5 bases and J dropped 6; count of bases not matched to a gene: 3. CDR3 size: 12 residues. The germline CDR1 and CDR2 sequences are MNHEY and SMNVEV (reference sequence). DNA of the CDR3: TGTGCCAGCAGTACGACAGGGGTCGAGCAGTACTTC. This codes for CASSTTGVEQYF.

This clonotype appeared many times. CDR3 DNA sequence: TGTGCCAGCAGCCGGGACCAAATTTCATACGAGCAGTACTTC. Protein: CASSRDQISYEQYF. The chain employs TRBV7-2 and TRBJ2-7; D tentatively fits TRBD1 or TRBD2 (5 bases each). The CDR3 length is 14 residues. The V end was cut by 5 bases, the J end by 4 bases, with 15 bases between. The germline CDR1 and CDR2 sequences are SGHTA and FQGNSA.

This chain uses TRBV4-1 with TRBJ2-7; D ambiguous. Trimming stripped 1 base from V and 4 bases from J, with 23 bases between. Germline CDR1 MGHRA, CDR2 YSYEKL. CDR3 length equals 18 residues. CDR3 protein: CASSQVWGPSGLGYEQYF. CDR3 in DNA: TGCGCCAGCAGCCAAGTATGGGGTCCGTCCGGCCTGGGTTACGAGCAGTACTTC.

In this sample, this clonotype turned up many times. The chain has TRBV18 and TRBJ2-7; the D is unclear. Looked up from germline, CDR1 is KGHSH and CDR2 is LQKENI. This CDR3 has 12 residues. Trimming took 6 bases from V and 3 from J, leaving 9 bases between them. The CDR3 spells CASSPTIYEQYF. DNA for the CDR3: TGTGCCAGCTCTCCAACGATCTACGAGCAGTACTTC.